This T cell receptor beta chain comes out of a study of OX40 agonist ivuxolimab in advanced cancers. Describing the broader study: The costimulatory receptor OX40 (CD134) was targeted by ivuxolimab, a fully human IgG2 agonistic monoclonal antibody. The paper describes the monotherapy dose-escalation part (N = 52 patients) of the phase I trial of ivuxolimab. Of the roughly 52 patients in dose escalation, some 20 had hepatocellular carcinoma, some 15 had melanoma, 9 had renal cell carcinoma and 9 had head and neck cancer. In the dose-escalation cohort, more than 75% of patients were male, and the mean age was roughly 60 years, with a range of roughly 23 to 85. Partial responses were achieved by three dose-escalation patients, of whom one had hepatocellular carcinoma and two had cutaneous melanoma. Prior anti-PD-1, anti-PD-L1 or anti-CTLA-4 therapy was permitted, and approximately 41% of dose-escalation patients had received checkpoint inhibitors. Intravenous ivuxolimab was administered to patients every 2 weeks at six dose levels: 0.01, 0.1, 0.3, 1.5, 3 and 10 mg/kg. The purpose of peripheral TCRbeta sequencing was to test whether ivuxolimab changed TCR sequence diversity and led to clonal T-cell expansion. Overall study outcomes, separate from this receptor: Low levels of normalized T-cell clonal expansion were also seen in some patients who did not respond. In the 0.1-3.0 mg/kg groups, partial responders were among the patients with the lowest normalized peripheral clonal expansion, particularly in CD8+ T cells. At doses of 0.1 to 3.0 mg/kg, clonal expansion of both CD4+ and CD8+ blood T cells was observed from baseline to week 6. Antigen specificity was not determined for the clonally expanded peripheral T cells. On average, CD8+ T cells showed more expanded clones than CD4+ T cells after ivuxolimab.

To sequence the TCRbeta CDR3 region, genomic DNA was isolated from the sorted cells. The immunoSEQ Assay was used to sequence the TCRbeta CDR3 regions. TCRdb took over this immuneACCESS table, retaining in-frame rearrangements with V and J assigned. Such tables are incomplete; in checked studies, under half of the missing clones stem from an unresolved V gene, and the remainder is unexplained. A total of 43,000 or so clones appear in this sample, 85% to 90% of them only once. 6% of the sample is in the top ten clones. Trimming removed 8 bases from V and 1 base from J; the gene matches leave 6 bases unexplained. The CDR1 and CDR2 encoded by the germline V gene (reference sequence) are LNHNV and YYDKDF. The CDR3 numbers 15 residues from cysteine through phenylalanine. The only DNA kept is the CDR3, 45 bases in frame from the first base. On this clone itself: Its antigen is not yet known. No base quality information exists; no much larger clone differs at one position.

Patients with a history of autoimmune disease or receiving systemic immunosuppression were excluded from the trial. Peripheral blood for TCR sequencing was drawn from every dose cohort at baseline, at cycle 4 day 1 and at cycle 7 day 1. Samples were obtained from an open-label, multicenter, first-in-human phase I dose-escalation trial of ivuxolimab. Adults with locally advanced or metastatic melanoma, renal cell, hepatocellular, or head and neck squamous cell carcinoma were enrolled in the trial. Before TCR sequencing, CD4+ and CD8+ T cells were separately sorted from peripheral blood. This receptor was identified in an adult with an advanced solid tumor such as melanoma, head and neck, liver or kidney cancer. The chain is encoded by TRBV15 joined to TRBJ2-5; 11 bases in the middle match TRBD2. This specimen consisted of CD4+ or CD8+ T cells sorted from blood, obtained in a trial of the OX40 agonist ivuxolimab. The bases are TGTGCCACCGATCGTGGGACTAGCGGCCAAGAGACCCAGTACTTC. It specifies CATDRGTSGQETQYF.